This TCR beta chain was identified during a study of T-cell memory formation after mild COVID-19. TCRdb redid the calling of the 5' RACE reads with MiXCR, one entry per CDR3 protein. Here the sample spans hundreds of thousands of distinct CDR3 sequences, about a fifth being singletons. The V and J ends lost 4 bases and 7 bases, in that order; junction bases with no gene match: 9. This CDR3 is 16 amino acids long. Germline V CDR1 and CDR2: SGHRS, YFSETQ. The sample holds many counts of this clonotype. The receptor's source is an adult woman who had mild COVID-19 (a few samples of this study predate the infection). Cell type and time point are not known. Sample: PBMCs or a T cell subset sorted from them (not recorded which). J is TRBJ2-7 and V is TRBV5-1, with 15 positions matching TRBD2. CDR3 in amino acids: CASSPAGTSGGNEQYF. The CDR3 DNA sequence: TGCGCCAGCAGCCCCGCCGGGACTAGCGGGGGGAATGAGCAGTACTTC.